The 5 T cell receptor beta chains below all came from one sample that was sequenced in a study of blood T cell repertoires in COVID-19. Clones were read by immunoSEQ multiplex PCR, and TCRdb kept only the in-frame ones, dropping some. This table has approximately 260,000 clones, around 84% appearing once. Input material: PBMCs or T cells enriched from blood (not recorded which). Receptors were obtained from a woman between 50 and 59 years old who had been exposed to COVID-19.

V usage is TRBV20-1 and J usage is TRBJ2-3; 12 positions match TRBD2. Trimming took 3 bases from V and 3 from J; bases not matched to a gene: 4. The CDR3 consists of 15 residues. Germline loops: CDR1 DFQATT, CDR2 SNEGSKA (reference sequence). The CDR3 protein is CSASPGLAGTDTQYF. The CDR3 DNA reads TGCAGTGCTAGTCCCGGACTAGCGGGGACAGATACGCAGTATTTT.

The V gene is TRBV11-2, the J gene TRBJ2-2, with 7 positions matching TRBD2. Germline CDR1 and CDR2: SGHAT and FQNNGV. This CDR3 is built from 15 residues. V lost 1 base, J lost 4 bases, and 3 bases stayed unmatched. CDR3 in DNA: TGTGCCAGCAGCTTAGTGGGGGGGTTCACCGGGGAGCTGTTTTTT. Translating it yields CASSLVGGFTGELFF.

V is TRBV7-9 and J is TRBJ1-5; 7 nucleotides agree with TRBD1. Trimming took 1 base from V and 4 from J; bases not matched to a gene: 4. The CDR3 consists of 15 residues. CDR1 and CDR2 from the germline V gene are SEHNR and FQNEAQ (reference sequence). CDR3 nucleotide sequence: TGTGCCAGCAGCTTAGAAGGGGGCGGGAATCAGCCCCAGCATTTT. It yields the protein CASSLEGGGNQPQHF.

As concerns this clone: An end of the junction does not agree with germline; a read error may underlie this. This chain links TRBV6-2 or TRBV6-3 with TRBJ2-7; weak D call: TRBD1 (6 bases). CDR1 and CDR2 from the germline V gene are MNHEY and SVGEGT. The CDR3 runs to 13 residues. CDR3 region: CASSYHQGIDRDF. CDR3 sequence (DNA): TGTGCCAGCAGTTACCACCAGGGGATAGACCGAGACTTC.

The chain combines TRBV7-9 with TRBJ2-1; 15 bases agree with TRBD2. The CDR3 is 16 amino acids. V was clipped by 1 base and J by 8 bases; unmatched bases: 3. From germline, CDR1 is SEHNR and CDR2 FQNEAQ (reference sequence). CDR3 sequence: CASSLVRTSGGDEQFF. The CDR3 DNA sequence: TGTGCCAGCAGCTTAGTCCGGACTAGCGGGGGGGATGAGCAGTTCTTC.